The source of this T cell receptor beta chain is a study of shared clonotypes between healthy human individuals. Broader study findings: Clonotype sharing among donors was thought likely to change with sequencing depth.

Comments on this clone: Its antigen is currently unknown.

CD45RA-negative memory and CD45RA+ naive subsets were split from the CD4+ cells. Original methodology: In the immunoSEQ data, sequences were junction-only and lacked quality scores, so filtering differed. Clones were sequenced by immunoSEQ multiplex PCR, and TCRdb holds only the in-frame ones, with some missing. Clone size and V and J calls were adopted from that table, with D and trimming inferred from the DNA. The sample includes some 1,400,000 clones, roughly 96% of them seen just once. The sample was naive CD4+ T cells sorted from blood. Noted subset: CD45RA+ positively selected. The source is a young man in good health.

The CDR3 DNA reads TGTGCCAGCTCACTAACAGACACAGGGCTAGCCAAAAACATTCAGTACTTC. This gives the protein CASSLTDTGLAKNIQYF. The V and J genes are TRBV18 and TRBJ2-4; TRBD1 is a possible D gene (6 bases). V lost 4 bases and J lost 0, with 16 bases in between. This CDR3 is built from 17 residues. CDR1 and CDR2 (germline): KGHSH, LQKENI.